This T cell receptor (beta chain) was profiled in a study of cytomegalovirus exposure and HLA in healthy donors. In the study overall: In a later analysis, the 100 to 150 validation repertoires were reported to have used the same platform as the 600 to 800 first-cohort repertoires. Study-level results: Researchers catalogued approximately 170 TCR beta chains as cytomegalovirus-associated.

Trimming at V came to 0 bases and at J to 3 bases, leaving 7 bases not matched to a gene. This CDR3 has 17 residues. Germline CDR1 is LNHNV and CDR2 is YYDKDF (reference sequence). This table comes from immunoSEQ multiplex PCR, and its TCRdb copy is limited to in-frame clones, with some not included. The repertoire holds roughly 100,000 clones, with about 95% as singletons. Separate from the roughly 670-subject first cohort, the approximately 120-subject validation cohort was the one that the donors belonged to. To note about this clone: Its antigen is unknown.

What was sequenced was PBMCs. This chain connects TRBV15 to TRBJ2-2; 7 bases are shared with TRBD2. The sequence derives from a woman between 18 and 30 years old in good health and CMV-seronegative. CDR3 amino acids: CATSRDPGTTHTGELFF. CDR3 DNA: TGTGCCACCAGCAGAGACCCCGGGACTACCCACACCGGGGAGCTGTTTTTT.